Listed below are T cell receptor beta chains from one sample, sequenced in a study of radiation and T cells in renal cell carcinoma. The table came from immunoSEQ multiplex PCR; TCRdb's copy has only in-frame clones and leaves some out. The data hold approximately 14,000 clones, with 50% to 75% observed a single time. This sample comprised tumor tissue, obtained from a patient whose treatment included radiotherapy and nephrectomy. These receptors came from a woman aged 70-85 years with renal cell carcinoma. Both conserved end residues are part of each CDR3. The D gene is left open where the match is weak. For some rows the clone size is stated as once, few or many, or as a class when expanded; others skip it.

TRBV2	TRBJ1-5	.	.	CASSEWGNSNQPQHF	TGTGCCAGCAGTGAATGGGGGAATAGCAATCAGCCCCAGCATTTT
TRBV9	TRBJ1-3	.	few	CASSASRGAPGNTIYF	TGTGCCAGCAGCGCCTCTAGGGGGGCCCCTGGAAACACCATATATTTT
TRBV5-1	TRBJ2-7	TRBD2	.	CASSLKAGGGGSEQYF	TGCGCCAGCAGCCTAAAAGCGGGAGGCGGGGGAAGCGAGCAGTACTTC
TRBV19	TRBJ2-5	.	.	CASSPQIGVGETQYF	TGTGCCAGTAGTCCCCAGATTGGGGTAGGAGAGACCCAGTACTTC
TRBV7-3	TRBJ2-7	TRBD2	.	CASSRTSGNYEQYF	TGTGCCAGCAGCCGGACTAGCGGGAATTACGAGCAGTACTTC
TRBV4-3	TRBJ2-2	.	.	CASSHQAPGELFF	TGCGCCAGCAGCCATCAAGCCCCCGGGGAGCTGTTTTTT
TRBV5-6	TRBJ2-2	TRBD1	.	CASSLPSIRGRTGELFF	TGTGCCAGCAGCTTGCCGTCTATCAGGGGGCGAACCGGGGAGCTGTTTTTT
TRBV27	TRBJ2-1	TRBD2	few	CASSLFGWGGNNEQFF	TGTGCCAGCAGTTTATTTGGCTGGGGGGGGAACAATGAGCAGTTCTTC
TRBV7-2	TRBJ1-1	.	.	CASSPVNTEAFF	TGTGCCAGCAGCCCGGTGAACACTGAAGCTTTCTTT
TRBV10-2	TRBJ1-5	TRBD1	.	CASGTGENQPQHF	TGCGCCAGCGGGACAGGGGAAAATCAGCCCCAGCATTTT
TRBV5-6	TRBJ2-2	TRBD1	.	CASSLAQGASGELFF	TGTGCCAGCAGCTTGGCGCAGGGGGCCAGCGGGGAGCTGTTTTTT
TRBV4-3	TRBJ2-1	.	.	CASSQPSTGSEQFF	TGCGCCAGCAGCCAGCCCTCAACAGGGAGTGAGCAGTTCTTC
TRBV6-1	TRBJ2-5	TRBD2	.	CASSDLSGLAQETQYF	TGTGCCAGCAGTGATCTGTCGGGACTAGCCCAAGAGACCCAGTACTTC
TRBV15	TRBJ1-6	TRBD1	.	CATSGKPGQGIRGYNSPLHF	TGTGCCACCAGCGGAAAACCGGGACAGGGAATTAGGGGCTATAATTCACCCCTCCACTTT
TRBV9	TRBJ1-6	.	few	CASRGPPPSPLHF	TGTGCCAGCAGAGGCCCCCCTCCTTCACCCCTCCACTTT
TRBV2	TRBJ2-5	.	.	CASSNGNQETQYF	TGTGCCAGCTCGAATGGAAACCAAGAGACCCAGTACTTC
TRBV5-1	TRBJ2-5	.	.	CASSLAGVGGETQYF	TGCGCCAGCAGCTTGGCGGGGGTTGGAGGGGAGACCCAGTACTTC
TRBV6-1	TRBJ2-3	.	.	CASTLREGGGDTQYF	TGTGCCAGCACCCTAAGGGAGGGGGGCGGAGATACGCAGTATTTT
TRBV7-6	TRBJ2-7	.	.	CASSLYPGRSYEQYF	TGTGCCAGCAGCTTATATCCGGGACGTTCCTACGAGCAGTACTTC
TRBV11-1	TRBJ2-3	.	.	CASSPRLGETDTQYF	TGTGCCAGCAGCCCCCGACTAGGAGAGACAGATACGCAGTATTTT
TRBV19	TRBJ1-1	.	.	CASSTQEAGDTEAFF	TGTGCCAGTAGTACCCAAGAGGCAGGGGACACTGAAGCTTTCTTT
TRBV2	TRBJ1-1	.	few	CASSQGPGEGTEAFF	TGTGCCAGCAGTCAGGGTCCCGGGGAGGGAACTGAAGCTTTCTTT